One sample yielded the 20 T cell receptor beta chains listed below, sequenced in a study of beta chain features in type 1 diabetes. Every isolated RNA sample was fully reverse transcribed, so sequencing captured expressed TCRB transcripts. Generated by immunoSEQ multiplex PCR, the TCRdb table keeps only in-frame clones and is missing some. The sample lists a few hundred thousand clones, about 25% occurring once. Sequenced: central memory CD4+ T cells from blood. These receptor sequences come from a man aged 25-45 years in good health.

A word on this clone: A read error may be the cause here, since a much bigger clone is one base away. This chain joins TRBV6-5 and TRBJ1-5, with D uncertain. This CDR3 comprises 13 residues. Per the germline V gene, CDR1 is MNHEY and CDR2 is SVGAGI. Trimming removed 6 bases from V and 1 base from J, with 7 bases in between. CDR3 amino acids: CASSLDSNQPQHF. The DNA for the CDR3 is TGTGCCAGCAGCCTCGACAGCAATCAGCCCCAGCATTTT.

The chain combines TRBV11-1 with TRBJ1-1; maybe TRBD1 (5 bases). V was pared by 0 bases and J by 2 bases, with 10 bases between. Germline loops: CDR1 SGHAT, CDR2 FQDESV (reference sequence). The CDR3 sequence is 15 residues long. CDR3 DNA sequence: TGTGCCAGCAGCTTAGCAGAGACAGAAAACACTGAAGCTTTCTTT. Encoded protein: CASSLAETENTEAFF.

This clone has only a few counts. J is TRBJ2-6 and V is TRBV19; TRBD1 matches at 7 bases. This CDR3 spans 16 amino acids. CDR1 LNHDA and CDR2 SQIVND come from the germline V gene (reference sequence). Trimming at V came to 4 bases and at J to 1 base, leaving 4 bases not matched to a gene. As DNA, the CDR3 is TGTGCCAGTAGTACTCCACAGGGGTCTGGGGCCAACGTCCTGACTTTC. Translating gives CASSTPQGSGANVLTF.

This clone was counted between two and nine times. This rearrangement joins TRBV9 to TRBJ2-5; 9 positions match TRBD2. Trimming at V came to 3 bases and at J to 1 base, leaving 7 bases not matched to a gene. The CDR3 runs 16 residues. The germline V gene encodes CDR1 SGDLS and CDR2 YYNGEE. For the CDR3, the DNA is TGTGCCAGCAGCGAGACTAGCGGACAATTCCAAGAGACCCAGTACTTC. Translating gives CASSETSGQFQETQYF.

This clone was observed a handful of times. This rearrangement joins TRBV30 to TRBJ2-2; no clear D. Germline V CDR1 and CDR2: GTSNPN, SVGIG (reference sequence). This CDR3 is built from 13 residues. With 2 bases removed from V and 1 base from J, the gap between germline ends came to 5 bases. CDR3 nucleotides: TGTGCCTGGAGTCCGCAGAACACCGGGGAGCTGTTTTTT. Protein: CAWSPQNTGELFF.

This sequence joins TRBV7-2 and TRBJ2-5; 8 nucleotides agree with TRBD2. The trim removed 10 bases at V and 7 bases at J, leaving 14 bases unmatched. This CDR3 has 14 residues. In germline, CDR1 is SGHTA, CDR2 FQGNSA. The CDR3 is CATGESGGVMTQYF. The CDR3 region has the DNA TGTGCCACCGGGGAGAGCGGGGGCGTTATGACCCAGTACTTC.

This clone was seen a handful of times. The V gene is TRBV5-4, the J gene TRBJ2-7, with 8 bases identical to TRBD1. Germline CDR1 and CDR2: SGHNT and YYREEE (reference sequence). The length of the CDR3 is 16 residues. J was trimmed by 1 base and V by 0 bases; bases with no gene match: 6. The DNA of the CDR3 is TGTGCCAGCAGCTTGGGTGGACAGGGCGCTTCCTACGAGCAGTACTTC. Amino acid sequence: CASSLGGQGASYEQYF. The full variable domain, its missing parts supplied by reference TRBV5-4 and TRBJ2-7, is ETGVTQSPTHLIKTRGQQVTLRCSSQSGHNTVSWYQQALGQGPQFIFQYYREEENGRGNFPPRFSGLQFPNYSSELNVNALELDDSALYLCASSLGGQGASYEQYFGPGTRLTVT.

This clone was detected ten times or more. The rearrangement joins TRBV7-9 to TRBJ2-7; the match to TRBD2 covers 7 bases. V gave up 1 base and J gave up 3 bases; unmatched junction bases: 3. There are 14 residues in the CDR3. Germline V lookup: CDR1 SEHNR, CDR2 FQNEAQ (reference sequence). CDR3 in DNA: TGTGCCAGCAGCTTAGGAGGGGAGGGCTACGAGCAGTACTTC. Translating gives CASSLGGEGYEQYF.

This clone has only a few counts. The rearrangement links TRBV4-2 to TRBJ2-1, with TRBD2 matching over 10 bases. After removal of 4 bases from V and 5 bases from J, the junction contained 11 bases not matched to a gene. The CDR3 spans 17 residues. The V gene's germline CDR1 is LGHNA and CDR2 YNFKEQ. The DNA of the CDR3 is TGTGCCAGCAGCCCAGACCAGCGGGGGGGCGGAGACAATGAGCAGTTCTTC. Translation: CASSPDQRGGGDNEQFF.

The chain links TRBV10-2 to TRBJ2-7; the D is unclear. The CDR3 length is 13 residues. The V end was cut by 0 bases, the J end by 3 bases, with 6 bases between. The V gene's germline CDR1 is WSHSY and CDR2 SAAADI. The CDR3 loop reads CASSESPRYEQYF. CDR3 coding DNA: TGCGCCAGCAGTGAGTCCCCACGCTACGAGCAGTACTTC.

This clone was found a few times. The chain recombines TRBV28 with TRBJ2-7; D perhaps matches TRBD2 (5 bases). The CDR3 sequence is 13 residues long. The V end lost 4 bases, the J end lost 0 bases, and 7 bases lay between the germline ends. Looked up from germline, CDR1 is MDHEN and CDR2 is SYDVKM. The CDR3: CASSYGVSYEQYF. The CDR3 DNA reads TGTGCCAGCAGTTACGGGGTCTCCTACGAGCAGTACTTC.

This clone turned up a few times. J is TRBJ1-5 and V is TRBV6-1; 7 bases align to TRBD1. The V gene end was trimmed by 5 bases and the J gene end by 4 bases; junction bases not matched to a gene: 2. Germline lookup yields CDR1 MNHNS and CDR2 SASEGT. CDR3 length: 13 residues. The CDR3 bases are TGTGCCAGCAGTTTGACAGGGAATCAGCCCCAGCATTTT. It translates to CASSLTGNQPQHF.

This clone was seen only a few times. The CDR3 DNA is TGTGCCAGCAGTTCCCACCGAATTAGCGGGGTATACTTC. Translation gives CASSSHRISGVYF. The rearrangement links TRBV28 to TRBJ2-7; 8 bases agree with TRBD2. The CDR3 runs to 13 residues. With 4 bases clipped from V and 13 bases from J, the junction kept 12 bases outside the gene matches. From germline, CDR1 is MDHEN and CDR2 SYDVKM.

This clone was seen a few times. The chain uses TRBV4-1 and TRBJ2-7, with D possibly being TRBD1 (7 bases). V dropped 1 base and J dropped 9 bases, with 16 bases sitting between them. This CDR3 region has 14 residues. Germline assignment: CDR1 MGHRA and CDR2 YSYEKL. Here the CDR3 reads CASSQADRAEGQYF. For the CDR3, the DNA is TGCGCCAGCAGCCAAGCCGACAGGGCGGAGGGGCAGTACTTC.

The chain carries TRBV5-1 and TRBJ2-7, with 12 nucleotides matching TRBD2. The CDR3 runs 14 residues. J was trimmed by 5 bases and V by 4 bases; bases with no gene match: 4. Germline values: CDR1 SGHRS, CDR2 YFSETQ. CDR3 amino acids: CASSRLAGEDEQYF. For the CDR3, the DNA is TGCGCCAGCAGCAGACTAGCGGGGGAGGACGAGCAGTACTTC. The entire variable domain, with the rest obtained from reference TRBV5-1 and TRBJ2-7, is as follows: KAGVTQTPRYLIKTRGQQVTLSCSPISGHRSVSWYQQTPGQGLQFLFEYFSETQRNKGNFPGRFSGRQFSNSRSEMNVSTLELGDSALYLCASSRLAGEDEQYFGPGTRLTVT.

CDR3 bases: TGTGCCAGCAGTTACGGCAAGGAGGGTCTATACACCTTC. Its protein is CASSYGKEGLYTF. The chain couples TRBV6-5 to TRBJ1-2; D gene uncertain. The ends were cut back, 2 bases at V and 11 bases at J, with 15 bases in the middle. Germline V gene sequence: CDR1 MNHEY, CDR2 SVGAGI. The CDR3 is 13 amino acids.

This chain connects TRBV19 to TRBJ2-3; D gene unclear. Germline CDR1 LNHDA, CDR2 SQIVND (reference sequence). CDR3 size: 15 residues. Deletions cut 2 bases from V and 3 bases from J, with 12 bases between. CDR3 bases: TGTGCCAGTAGTATAAACGCTTGGGGAACAGATACGCAGTATTTT. Translation: CASSINAWGTDTQYF.

A remark on this clone: The junction departs from the called germline gene at one end, perhaps through a read error. CDR3 nucleotide sequence: TGCGCCAGCAGCCTTACAACGGACGGGTGGAATTCACCCCTTCACTTT. This gives the protein CASSLTTDGWNSPLHF. The rearrangement uses TRBV4-1 and TRBJ1-6; no clear D gene. The CDR3 is 16 amino acids. The germline gives CDR1 MGHRA, CDR2 YSYEKL.

The V call is TRBV18, the J call TRBJ2-5; no reliable D call. CDR3 size: 13 residues. Trimming stripped 3 bases from V and 5 bases from J, with 10 bases between. Germline V lookup: CDR1 KGHSH, CDR2 LQKENI. The CDR3 DNA is TGTGCCAGCTCACCGAAGCAGACTGAGACCCAGTACTTC. This encodes CASSPKQTETQYF.

This clone came up a few times. The chain has TRBV29-1 and TRBJ2-1; D is uncertain. Trimming removed 4 bases from V and 6 bases from J, with 10 bases in between. The CDR3 length is 12 residues. In germline, CDR1 is SQVTM, CDR2 ANQGSEA. The CDR3 loop is CSVVRSSNEQFF. In DNA form, the CDR3 reads TGCAGCGTTGTGCGGTCCAGCAATGAGCAGTTCTTC.